These T cell receptor beta chains were read from a single sample in a study of long-term antiretroviral therapy in people with HIV. TCRdb's copy holds only in-frame clones and misses some; the assay was immunoSEQ multiplex PCR. The sample yields some 20,000 clones, more than 75% seen once. Material: unsorted PBMCs, obtained 0.5 years after starting antiretroviral therapy. The receptors stem from a man aged 35 to 55 with HIV. CDR3s leave out the opening cysteine and the closing phenylalanine or tryptophan. Each record gives: clone size, V gene, J gene, CDR3 protein. Clone size is given for some rows only: seen once, a few or many times, or a class if the clone is expanded.

abundance: -
v_gene: TRBV18
j_gene: TRBJ2-5
CDR3aa: ASSPQGDGETQY

abundance: -
v_gene: TRBV4-3
j_gene: TRBJ1-5
CDR3aa: ASSQDSGPGPQH

abundance: -
v_gene: TRBV6-6
j_gene: TRBJ1-5
CDR3aa: ASSYGTSGNQPQH

abundance: -
v_gene: TRBV21-1
j_gene: TRBJ2-7
CDR3aa: ASSSSGGSTYEQY

abundance: -
v_gene: TRBV7-9
j_gene: TRBJ2-1
CDR3aa: ASSLSGIDEQF

abundance: -
v_gene: TRBV5-1
j_gene: TRBJ2-5
CDR3aa: ASSTWGESETQY

abundance: -
v_gene: TRBV27
j_gene: TRBJ2-7
CDR3aa: ASSPGSRGQGYEQY

abundance: -
v_gene: TRBV6-5
j_gene: TRBJ2-7
CDR3aa: ASSKGQWTYEQY

abundance: -
v_gene: TRBV12-5
j_gene: TRBJ2-3
CDR3aa: ASGLNRASDTQY

abundance: -
v_gene: TRBV28
j_gene: TRBJ2-7
CDR3aa: ASTSPTSGSYEQY

abundance: -
v_gene: TRBV6-5
j_gene: TRBJ1-1
CDR3aa: ASSPTGANTEAF

abundance: -
v_gene: TRBV19
j_gene: TRBJ2-2
CDR3aa: ASSPGPPTGELF

abundance: -
v_gene: TRBV7-7
j_gene: TRBJ2-7
CDR3aa: ASSSGELDEQY

abundance: -
v_gene: TRBV27
j_gene: TRBJ2-1
CDR3aa: ASKVAGGPYEQF

abundance: -
v_gene: TRBV18
j_gene: TRBJ2-7
CDR3aa: ASSSGQGHSYEQY

abundance: -
v_gene: TRBV23-1
j_gene: TRBJ2-7
CDR3aa: AGGTGKYEQY

abundance: once
v_gene: TRBV7-2
j_gene: TRBJ1-4
CDR3aa: ASSFEGQGFGKLF

abundance: -
v_gene: TRBV6-5
j_gene: TRBJ2-7
CDR3aa: ASSRWDLMGEQY

abundance: -
v_gene: TRBV2
j_gene: TRBJ1-4
CDR3aa: ASSGRVEDEKLF

abundance: few
v_gene: TRBV19
j_gene: TRBJ1-2
CDR3aa: ASNSPAETNYGYT

abundance: -
v_gene: TRBV6-4
j_gene: TRBJ1-1
CDR3aa: ASSVPGQGIPEAF

abundance: -
v_gene: TRBV7-2
j_gene: TRBJ2-4
CDR3aa: ASSDRTGRDIQY

abundance: few
v_gene: TRBV9
j_gene: TRBJ2-2
CDR3aa: ASSTGPGELF

abundance: -
v_gene: TRBV6-1
j_gene: TRBJ1-2
CDR3aa: ASSEGGQGYYGYT

abundance: -
v_gene: TRBV7-3
j_gene: TRBJ2-7
CDR3aa: ASSGRLVHEQY

abundance: -
v_gene: TRBV7-2
j_gene: TRBJ2-1
CDR3aa: ASTLRAGINEQF

abundance: -
v_gene: TRBV10-3
j_gene: TRBJ1-3
CDR3aa: AISESGSGNTIY

abundance: once
v_gene: TRBV6-1
j_gene: TRBJ1-3
CDR3aa: ASSDQGLGNTIY

abundance: -
v_gene: TRBV5-4
j_gene: TRBJ2-3
CDR3aa: ASSFESTELDTQY

abundance: -
v_gene: TRBV9
j_gene: TRBJ1-5
CDR3aa: ASNLGQPQH

abundance: -
v_gene: TRBV6-4
j_gene: TRBJ2-2
CDR3aa: ASSDMGSGELF

abundance: few
v_gene: TRBV2
j_gene: TRBJ1-2
CDR3aa: ASSEAVAGLDGYT

abundance: -
v_gene: TRBV6-5
j_gene: TRBJ1-2
CDR3aa: ASSPAGGVEGYT

abundance: -
v_gene: TRBV5-6
j_gene: TRBJ2-5
CDR3aa: ASSLDRGRGETQY

abundance: -
v_gene: TRBV7-9
j_gene: TRBJ2-2
CDR3aa: ASSSATGLDTGELF

abundance: -
v_gene: TRBV15
j_gene: TRBJ2-7
CDR3aa: ATSSPDRGLYEQY

abundance: -
v_gene: TRBV4-2
j_gene: TRBJ1-4
CDR3aa: ASSQEGPGEKLF

abundance: -
v_gene: TRBV30
j_gene: TRBJ1-2
CDR3aa: AWSITDQGSGYT

abundance: few
v_gene: TRBV7-2
j_gene: TRBJ1-5
CDR3aa: ASSLITGQPQH

abundance: -
v_gene: TRBV7-6
j_gene: TRBJ2-7
CDR3aa: ASSLGRGYEQY

abundance: -
v_gene: TRBV2
j_gene: TRBJ2-7
CDR3aa: ATTKRMGTYEQY

abundance: -
v_gene: TRBV6-5
j_gene: TRBJ1-5
CDR3aa: ASSLGEGQPQH

abundance: -
v_gene: TRBV19
j_gene: TRBJ2-1
CDR3aa: ASSIHHRGLAALSSYNEQF

abundance: -
v_gene: TRBV28
j_gene: TRBJ2-7
CDR3aa: ASRASYEQY

abundance: -
v_gene: TRBV5-4
j_gene: TRBJ1-4
CDR3aa: ASSHGTGEEKLF

abundance: -
v_gene: TRBV15
j_gene: TRBJ1-1
CDR3aa: ATSRDSNFAEAF

abundance: -
v_gene: TRBV19
j_gene: TRBJ2-7
CDR3aa: ASSIPWTMSSYEQY

abundance: -
v_gene: TRBV2
j_gene: TRBJ2-5
CDR3aa: ASSIKQETQY

abundance: once
v_gene: TRBV19
j_gene: TRBJ1-1
CDR3aa: ASSLMTGAGNTEAF

abundance: -
v_gene: TRBV5-1
j_gene: TRBJ1-1
CDR3aa: ASSPRQGTEAF